A selection of T cell receptor beta chains follows, all from one sample in a study of cytomegalovirus exposure and HLA in healthy donors. Only in-frame clones appear in the TCRdb table, and some are missing; sequencing was by immunoSEQ multiplex PCR. The profile shows over 150,000 clones, roughly 80% of them singletons. Sequencing was done on a sample of PBMCs. The origin of the receptors is a woman aged 50 to 65 in good health and CMV-seropositive. Both conserved end residues are part of each CDR3. D genes are given only for firm matches. Clone size is shown for a subset of rows, as once, few, many or a class of expanded clone.

clone size: .
V gene: TRBV6-1
D gene: TRBD1
J gene: TRBJ2-7
CDR3 DNA: TGTGCCAGCAGTGACCCAGACAGGGGGTCCTACGAGCAGTACTTC
CDR3 protein: CASSDPDRGSYEQYF

clone size: once
V gene: TRBV6-1
D gene: TRBD1
J gene: TRBJ2-7
CDR3 DNA: TGTGCCAGCAGTACCGGGACAGGAGCTTCCTACGAGCAGTACTTC
CDR3 protein: CASSTGTGASYEQYF

clone size: .
V gene: TRBV5-1
D gene: TRBD1
J gene: TRBJ1-6
CDR3 DNA: TGCGCCAGCACCCGAACAGGGGCCTATAATTCACCCCTCCACTTT
CDR3 protein: CASTRTGAYNSPLHF

clone size: .
V gene: TRBV4-2
D gene: .
J gene: TRBJ2-7
CDR3 DNA: TGTGCCAGCAGTCTAGAGGGAGCGGGCAGCTCCTACGAGCAGTACTTC
CDR3 protein: CASSLEGAGSSYEQYF

clone size: .
V gene: TRBV13
D gene: .
J gene: TRBJ2-5
CDR3 DNA: TGTGCCAGCAGCCTACAAGAGACCCAGTACTTC
CDR3 protein: CASSLQETQYF

clone size: .
V gene: TRBV19
D gene: .
J gene: TRBJ1-1
CDR3 DNA: TGTGCCAGTAGTGTACAGGGCGTGAACACTGAAGCTTTCTTT
CDR3 protein: CASSVQGVNTEAFF

clone size: .
V gene: TRBV2
D gene: TRBD1
J gene: TRBJ2-6
CDR3 DNA: TGTGCCAGCAGTGGTGACAGGGCGGGGGCCAACGTCCTGACTTTC
CDR3 protein: CASSGDRAGANVLTF

clone size: few
V gene: TRBV30
D gene: .
J gene: TRBJ1-1
CDR3 DNA: TGTGCCTGGAGCCGACAGCTGGAAGCTTTCTTT
CDR3 protein: CAWSRQLEAFF

clone size: .
V gene: TRBV13
D gene: TRBD2
J gene: TRBJ2-1
CDR3 DNA: TGTGCCAGTTTGGCTAGCGGGTCCTACAATGAGCAGTTCTTC
CDR3 protein: CASLASGSYNEQFF

clone size: .
V gene: TRBV11-3
D gene: .
J gene: TRBJ2-7
CDR3 DNA: TGTGCCAGCAGCTTCCAGGGCTCCTACGAGCAGTACTTC
CDR3 protein: CASSFQGSYEQYF

clone size: .
V gene: TRBV5-6
D gene: .
J gene: TRBJ2-3
CDR3 DNA: TGTGCCAGCAGCTTGGTCGACTCGGCGGGGGCCACGAGGGATACGCAGTATTTT
CDR3 protein: CASSLVDSAGATRDTQYF

clone size: .
V gene: TRBV4-1
D gene: TRBD1
J gene: TRBJ1-2
CDR3 DNA: TGCGCCAGCAGCCTCCCTCGCAGGGGGCGTTACTATGGCTACACCTTC
CDR3 protein: CASSLPRRGRYYGYTF

clone size: .
V gene: TRBV30
D gene: TRBD1
J gene: TRBJ1-4
CDR3 DNA: TGTGCCTGGAGTTACTTGGGGCCGGGACAGGGCGTGACGCGTGAAAAACTGTTTTTT
CDR3 protein: CAWSYLGPGQGVTREKLFF

clone size: once
V gene: TRBV7-3
D gene: TRBD2
J gene: TRBJ2-5
CDR3 DNA: TGTGCCAGCAGCTTAAACCCTCCAGGGGCGGGGGGTGAGACCCAGTACTTC
CDR3 protein: CASSLNPPGAGGETQYF

clone size: .
V gene: TRBV7-8
D gene: .
J gene: TRBJ2-7
CDR3 DNA: TGTGCCAGCAGCCGAACGAGAATGGGAGACCCCTACGAGCAGTACTTC
CDR3 protein: CASSRTRMGDPYEQYF

clone size: .
V gene: TRBV2
D gene: TRBD2
J gene: TRBJ2-3
CDR3 DNA: TGTGCCAGCAGTGAGTCCGGGCTAGCGGTCCGCACAGATACGCAGTATTTT
CDR3 protein: CASSESGLAVRTDTQYF

clone size: few
V gene: TRBV30
D gene: TRBD2
J gene: TRBJ2-7
CDR3 DNA: TGTGCCTGGAGAGGAAGCGGGGGGATCGACGAGCAGTACTTC
CDR3 protein: CAWRGSGGIDEQYF

clone size: once
V gene: TRBV19
D gene: .
J gene: TRBJ1-1
CDR3 DNA: TGTGCCAGTAGTATTAACAGGAACACTGAAGCTTTCTTT
CDR3 protein: CASSINRNTEAFF

clone size: few
V gene: TRBV7-6
D gene: TRBD2
J gene: TRBJ2-5
CDR3 DNA: TGTGCCAGCAGCCCCGGGGGGCAAGAGACCCAGTACTTC
CDR3 protein: CASSPGGQETQYF

clone size: .
V gene: TRBV5-1
D gene: TRBD1
J gene: TRBJ1-1
CDR3 DNA: TGCGCCAGCAGCAGAGACAGGGCCGCTGAAGCTTTCTTT
CDR3 protein: CASSRDRAAEAFF

clone size: .
V gene: TRBV5-4
D gene: TRBD1
J gene: TRBJ1-2
CDR3 DNA: TGTGCCAGCAGCCGGACAGGGGAGGGCTACACCTTC
CDR3 protein: CASSRTGEGYTF

clone size: .
V gene: TRBV29-1
D gene: TRBD2
J gene: TRBJ2-3
CDR3 DNA: TGCAGCGTTGAAACTAGCGGGGTTAGCACAGATACGCAGTATTTT
CDR3 protein: CSVETSGVSTDTQYF

clone size: .
V gene: TRBV27
D gene: .
J gene: TRBJ2-2
CDR3 DNA: TGTGCCAGCAGTCCAACTTATATTACAGTGACGAACACCGGGGAGCTGTTTTTT
CDR3 protein: CASSPTYITVTNTGELFF

clone size: .
V gene: TRBV7-3
D gene: .
J gene: TRBJ1-2
CDR3 DNA: TGTGCCAGCAGTCCCGGGACTGCCTATGGCTACACCTTC
CDR3 protein: CASSPGTAYGYTF

clone size: .
V gene: TRBV9
D gene: .
J gene: TRBJ2-1
CDR3 DNA: TGTGCCAGCAGCGTAGGGATAGGGAGCTCCTACAATGAGCAGTTCTTC
CDR3 protein: CASSVGIGSSYNEQFF

clone size: .
V gene: TRBV9
D gene: .
J gene: TRBJ1-1
CDR3 DNA: TGTGCCAGCAGCCCGGGGGACGACACTGAAGCTTTCTTT
CDR3 protein: CASSPGDDTEAFF

clone size: .
V gene: TRBV2
D gene: .
J gene: TRBJ2-7
CDR3 DNA: TGTGCCAGCAAGGATCGAGGGCCCATCTACGAGCAGTACTTC
CDR3 protein: CASKDRGPIYEQYF

clone size: .
V gene: TRBV25-1
D gene: TRBD2
J gene: TRBJ2-3
CDR3 DNA: TGTGCCAGCAGTGGAGCGGGGGGAGGAGCTGATACGCAGTATTTT
CDR3 protein: CASSGAGGGADTQYF

clone size: .
V gene: TRBV30
D gene: .
J gene: TRBJ1-1
CDR3 DNA: TGTGCCTGGAGTAGAGGGGGTTGGGCTTTCTTT
CDR3 protein: CAWSRGGWAFF

clone size: .
V gene: TRBV4-2
D gene: .
J gene: TRBJ2-3
CDR3 DNA: TGTGCCAGCAGCCAAGTCACGGGGTCCCACACAGATACGCAGTATTTT
CDR3 protein: CASSQVTGSHTDTQYF

clone size: once
V gene: TRBV11-1
D gene: .
J gene: TRBJ2-5
CDR3 DNA: TGTGCCAGCAGCTTAGAGGGGACTCAAGAGACCCAGTACTTC
CDR3 protein: CASSLEGTQETQYF

clone size: .
V gene: TRBV7-7
D gene: .
J gene: TRBJ2-5
CDR3 DNA: TGTGCTAGCAGCTTAGTTCGCGGGCATGAGCAGTACTTC
CDR3 protein: CASSLVRGHEQYF

clone size: .
V gene: TRBV5-1
D gene: TRBD2
J gene: TRBJ2-3
CDR3 DNA: TGCGCCAGCAGCTTCGCGGGGGGGGCAGATACGCAGTATTTT
CDR3 protein: CASSFAGGADTQYF

clone size: .
V gene: TRBV5-1
D gene: .
J gene: TRBJ2-2
CDR3 DNA: TGCGCCAGCAGCCCCCTTGGAGCCGGGGAGCTGTTTTTT
CDR3 protein: CASSPLGAGELFF

clone size: .
V gene: TRBV19
D gene: .
J gene: TRBJ1-5
CDR3 DNA: TGTGCCAGTAGTATTCAGGGGCCCAGAGGTCAGCCCCAGCATTTT
CDR3 protein: CASSIQGPRGQPQHF

clone size: .
V gene: TRBV11-2
D gene: TRBD2
J gene: TRBJ2-3
CDR3 DNA: TGTGCCAGCAGCGGGACACTAGCGGGGGTGACAGATACGCAGTATTTT
CDR3 protein: CASSGTLAGVTDTQYF

clone size: .
V gene: TRBV2
D gene: .
J gene: TRBJ1-4
CDR3 DNA: TGTGCCAGCAGTGGGGAGCGGGGTGAAAAACTGTTTTTT
CDR3 protein: CASSGERGEKLFF

clone size: few
V gene: TRBV6-5
D gene: TRBD1
J gene: TRBJ1-3
CDR3 DNA: TGTGCCAGCAGTTCGACAGGGGGAAGTTCTGGAAACACCATATATTTT
CDR3 protein: CASSSTGGSSGNTIYF

clone size: .
V gene: TRBV30
D gene: .
J gene: TRBJ2-5
CDR3 DNA: TGTGCCTGGAGTGCTATGGGGGGGGGCAGAGAGACCCAGTACTTC
CDR3 protein: CAWSAMGGGRETQYF

clone size: .
V gene: TRBV4-2
D gene: .
J gene: TRBJ2-3
CDR3 DNA: TGTGCCAGCAGCCATGCTCGCTATCAAGATACGCAGTATTTT
CDR3 protein: CASSHARYQDTQYF

clone size: .
V gene: TRBV2
D gene: .
J gene: TRBJ1-6
CDR3 DNA: TGTGCCAGCAGTGAACGGCCTTTTTACGGGGGTGGTGATTCACCCCTCCACTTT
CDR3 protein: CASSERPFYGGGDSPLHF

clone size: .
V gene: TRBV9
D gene: TRBD2
J gene: TRBJ2-2
CDR3 DNA: TGTGCCAGCAATACGGGGGGGTCGCGTACCGGGGAGCTGTTTTTT
CDR3 protein: CASNTGGSRTGELFF

clone size: .
V gene: TRBV11-2
D gene: .
J gene: TRBJ2-5
CDR3 DNA: TGTGCCAGCAGTTATACGGGACACGAGGGCGAGACCCAGTACTTC
CDR3 protein: CASSYTGHEGETQYF

clone size: .
V gene: TRBV19
D gene: TRBD2
J gene: TRBJ2-1
CDR3 DNA: TGTGCCAGTAGGATGCGTCCTAGCGGGGGGAGCTCCTACAATGAGCAGTTCTTC
CDR3 protein: CASRMRPSGGSSYNEQFF

clone size: .
V gene: TRBV30
D gene: TRBD1
J gene: TRBJ1-5
CDR3 DNA: TGTGCCTGGAGCGAGACAGGGGGGCCCCAGCATTTT
CDR3 protein: CAWSETGGPQHF

clone size: .
V gene: TRBV5-6
D gene: .
J gene: TRBJ1-1
CDR3 DNA: TGTGCCAGCAGCTTGTGGAGGAGTGAAGCTTTCTTT
CDR3 protein: CASSLWRSEAFF

clone size: few
V gene: TRBV6-5
D gene: .
J gene: TRBJ1-1
CDR3 DNA: TGTGCCAGCAGTTACAGCAGCGGGATGAACACTGAAGCTTTCTTT
CDR3 protein: CASSYSSGMNTEAFF

clone size: .
V gene: TRBV5-1
D gene: .
J gene: TRBJ1-1
CDR3 DNA: TGCGCCAGCAGTGAGGACTGGGAAAACCGTTTGAACACTGAAGCTTTCTTT
CDR3 protein: CASSEDWENRLNTEAFF

clone size: few
V gene: TRBV19
D gene: TRBD1
J gene: TRBJ1-2
CDR3 DNA: TGTGCCAGTAGTTCCGGACAGGGGGCTTCTGGCTATGGCTACACCTTC
CDR3 protein: CASSSGQGASGYGYTF